The clone carrying this T cell receptor (beta chain) was seen at least ten times. TCRdb reprocessed the 5' RACE reads via MiXCR and lists one record per CDR3 protein. The data hold about 39,000 distinct CDR3 sequences, with 4.7% observed a single time. This sample was included in a study of early T cells in non-severe SARS-CoV-2 infection. Germline-derived CDR1 and CDR2 are SNHLY and FYNNEI. This CDR3 is 12 amino acids long. The V end was cut by 0 bases, the J end by 10 bases, with 9 bases between. The sequenced sample consisted of whole blood. V and J are TRBV2 and TRBJ1-1; D is ambiguous. This TCR derives from an adult who was a healthcare worker with PCR-confirmed SARS-CoV-2 infection or an uninfected control (not recorded which). CDR3 DNA: TGTGCCAGCAGTGAAGCGCTTCTGAGAGCTTTCTTT. Translating it yields CASSEALLRAFF. Combining the CDR3 with reference TRBV2 and TRBJ1-1 gives the whole variable domain EPEVTQTPSHQVTQMGQEVILRCVPISNHLYFYWYRQILGQKVEFLVSFYNNEISEKSEIFDDQFSVERPDGSNFTLKIRSTKLEDSAMYFCASSEALLRAFFGQGTRLTVV.